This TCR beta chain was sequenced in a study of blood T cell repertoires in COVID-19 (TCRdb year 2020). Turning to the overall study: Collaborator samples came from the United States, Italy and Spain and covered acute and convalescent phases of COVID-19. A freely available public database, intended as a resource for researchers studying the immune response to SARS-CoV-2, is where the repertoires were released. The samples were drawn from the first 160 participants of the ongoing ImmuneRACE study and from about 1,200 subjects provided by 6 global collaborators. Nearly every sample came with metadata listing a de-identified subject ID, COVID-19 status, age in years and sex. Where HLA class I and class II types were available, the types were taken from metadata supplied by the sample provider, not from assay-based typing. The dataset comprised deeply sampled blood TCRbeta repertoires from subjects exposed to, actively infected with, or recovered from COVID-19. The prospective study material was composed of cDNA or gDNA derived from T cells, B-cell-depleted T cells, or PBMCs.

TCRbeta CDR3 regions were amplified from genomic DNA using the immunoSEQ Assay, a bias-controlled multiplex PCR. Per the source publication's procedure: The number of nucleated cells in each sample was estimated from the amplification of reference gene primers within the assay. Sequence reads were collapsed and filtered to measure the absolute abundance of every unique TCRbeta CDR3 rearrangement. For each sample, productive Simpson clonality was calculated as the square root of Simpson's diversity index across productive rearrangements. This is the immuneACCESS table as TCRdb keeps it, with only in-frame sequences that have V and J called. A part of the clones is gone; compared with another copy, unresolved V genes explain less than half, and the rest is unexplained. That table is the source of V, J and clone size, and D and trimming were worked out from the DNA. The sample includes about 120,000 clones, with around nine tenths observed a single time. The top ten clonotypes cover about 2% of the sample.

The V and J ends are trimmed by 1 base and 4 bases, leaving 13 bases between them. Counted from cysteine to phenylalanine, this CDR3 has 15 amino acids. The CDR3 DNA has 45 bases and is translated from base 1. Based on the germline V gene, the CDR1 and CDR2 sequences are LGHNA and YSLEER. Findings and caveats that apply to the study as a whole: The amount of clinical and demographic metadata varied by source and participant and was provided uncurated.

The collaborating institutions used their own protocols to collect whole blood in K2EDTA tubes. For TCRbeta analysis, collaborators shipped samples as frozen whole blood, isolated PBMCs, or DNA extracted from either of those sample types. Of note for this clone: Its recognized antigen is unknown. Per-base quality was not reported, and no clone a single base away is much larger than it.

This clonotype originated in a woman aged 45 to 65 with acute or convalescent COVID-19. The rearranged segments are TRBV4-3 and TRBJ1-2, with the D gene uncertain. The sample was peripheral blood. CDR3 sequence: CASSQGTGPGYGYTF. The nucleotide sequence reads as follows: TGCGCCAGCAGCCAAGGAACGGGTCCGGGCTATGGCTACACCTTC.